Listed below are T cell receptor beta chains from one sample, sequenced in a study of blood T cell repertoires in COVID-19. TCRdb's copy holds only in-frame clones and misses some; the assay was immunoSEQ multiplex PCR. The sample shows approximately 440,000 clones, less than 95% of them seen only once. Material: PBMCs or T cells enriched from blood (not recorded which). These receptors were collected from a man younger than 35 who had recovered from COVID-19. Both conserved end residues are part of each CDR3. Part of the rows lack a size; the others show once, few, many or a class for expanded clones.

abundance,j_gene,v_gene,CDR3aa
NA,TRBJ1-1,TRBV27,CASSAGTGTNTEAFF
NA,TRBJ2-2,TRBV30,CAWSLHSGLAGTGELFF
NA,TRBJ2-1,TRBV25-1,CASSQGLDGNEQFF
NA,TRBJ2-1,TRBV3-1/TRBV3-2,CASSLSGGAGDEQFF
NA,TRBJ1-4,TRBV10-3,CAISDQSGTREKLFF
NA,TRBJ2-1,TRBV7-2,CASSSPRLAGPSQFF
NA,TRBJ1-1,TRBV10-2,CASRGQNTEAFF
NA,TRBJ1-6,TRBV19,CASRSQEGNSPLHF
NA,TRBJ2-3,TRBV2,CASRRDRGSDTQYF
NA,TRBJ2-5,TRBV6-1,CASSGRGLAGQETQYF
NA,TRBJ1-6,TRBV10-2,CASSGGEGNSPLHF
NA,TRBJ2-1,TRBV5-1,CASSTTSGGYNEQFF
once,TRBJ2-7,TRBV5-1,CASSLYGYEQYF
NA,TRBJ2-3,TRBV5-4,CASRPGTRSTSTDTQYF
NA,TRBJ1-6,TRBV9,CASSVGAGGYDSPLHF
NA,TRBJ2-2,TRBV10-2,CASRTAFVGELFF
few,TRBJ1-1,TRBV3-1/TRBV3-2,CASSKTGGSGTEAFF
NA,TRBJ2-1,TRBV10-3,CAISGSGGTYNEQFF
few,TRBJ1-6,TRBV25-1,CASRRAGTENNSPLHF
once,TRBJ1-3,TRBV7-8,CASSLQGNTIYF
NA,TRBJ1-4,TRBV28,CASSLTGGNEKLFF
NA,TRBJ1-3,TRBV11-2,CASSLVREGNTIYF
NA,TRBJ1-3,TRBV6-6,CASSQGQGASGNTIYF
NA,TRBJ1-2,TRBV3-1/TRBV3-2,CASSQKQGGYTF
NA,TRBJ2-6,TRBV10-3,CAISEGTGGSGANVLTF
NA,TRBJ1-6,TRBV5-6,CASSSIQGYNSPLHF
once,TRBJ1-4,TRBV6-5,CASSPGREKLFF
NA,TRBJ2-1,TRBV11-1,CASSLGGGSSYNEQFF
NA,TRBJ1-5,TRBV27,CASSIVPVNQPQHF
NA,TRBJ1-4,TRBV9,CASSVAPGQGAMNEKLFF
NA,TRBJ1-4,TRBV12-3/TRBV12-4,CASGQSNEKLFF
NA,TRBJ1-1,TRBV5-1,CASSLEGQGEYTEAFF
NA,TRBJ1-4,TRBV19,CASETGYATNEKLFF
NA,TRBJ2-5,TRBV10-2,CASSGQGLETQYF
once,TRBJ1-5,TRBV30,CAWSSGAGQLSNQPQHF
NA,TRBJ2-1,TRBV15,CATSRGDRTAELQFF
NA,TRBJ1-2,TRBV7-9,CASSLLQGTRANYGYTF
NA,TRBJ2-7,TRBV3-1/TRBV3-2,CASSPFLGSYEQYF
once,TRBJ1-1,TRBV5-1,CASQSTRQSNTEAFF
NA,TRBJ2-3,TRBV7-9,CASSLEGAGTDTQYF
NA,TRBJ2-3,TRBV7-9,CASSILAGGSTDTQYF
NA,TRBJ1-1,TRBV3-1/TRBV3-2,CASSRPPQGAVRTEAFF
NA,TRBJ1-1,TRBV7-9,CASIRQGALGDTEAFF
NA,TRBJ1-2,TRBV3-1/TRBV3-2,CASSQVVRGGGDHGGYTF
NA,TRBJ2-7,TRBV10-3,CAISPGLGEQYF
NA,TRBJ2-7,TRBV18,CASSARTSGFSYEQYF